These T cell receptor beta chains were read from a single sample in a study of blood T cell repertoires in COVID-19. The data were produced by immunoSEQ multiplex PCR, yet TCRdb's version contains in-frame clones alone and is incomplete. Of over 200,000 clones in the sample, about 80% are singletons; the top ten hold about 3.5%. The sequencing input was peripheral blood. The receptors shown here come from a woman of 80 years or more with acute or convalescent COVID-19. Each CDR3 is given with its conserved first and last residue. The D gene is left open where the match is weak. Clone size is stated in some rows and not others, as once, few, many or a class when expanded.

clone size: NA
D gene: TRBD1
J gene: TRBJ1-2
V gene: TRBV14
CDR3 length: 16
CDR3 protein: CASSQGAPTGNYGYTF
CDR3 DNA: TGTGCCAGCAGCCAAGGAGCCCCGACAGGGAACTATGGCTACACCTTC

clone size: NA
D gene: NA
J gene: TRBJ2-2
V gene: TRBV7-2
CDR3 length: 15
CDR3 protein: CASSSQGRNTGELFF
CDR3 DNA: TGTGCCAGCAGCTCCCAGGGGCGGAACACCGGGGAGCTGTTTTTT

clone size: NA
D gene: NA
J gene: TRBJ1-5
V gene: TRBV7-2
CDR3 length: 14
CDR3 protein: CASSLDSANQPQHF
CDR3 DNA: TGTGCCAGCAGCTTGGACAGTGCCAATCAGCCCCAGCATTTT

clone size: NA
D gene: NA
J gene: TRBJ1-1
V gene: TRBV5-1
CDR3 length: 14
CDR3 protein: CASSLPREGTEAFF
CDR3 DNA: TGCGCCAGCAGCTTGCCCCGGGAGGGCACTGAAGCTTTCTTT

clone size: NA
D gene: NA
J gene: TRBJ1-6
V gene: TRBV2
CDR3 length: 12
CDR3 protein: CASSRDYSPLHF
CDR3 DNA: TGTGCCAGCAGTCGGGATTATTCACCCCTCCACTTT

clone size: once
D gene: NA
J gene: TRBJ2-7
V gene: TRBV3-1/TRBV3-2
CDR3 length: 14
CDR3 protein: CASSQVREVYEQYF
CDR3 DNA: TGTGCCAGCAGCCAAGTAAGAGAGGTCTACGAGCAGTACTTC

clone size: NA
D gene: NA
J gene: TRBJ1-5
V gene: TRBV19
CDR3 length: 13
CDR3 protein: CASNLNSNQPQHF
CDR3 DNA: TGTGCCAGTAATCTAAATAGCAATCAGCCCCAGCATTTT

clone size: NA
D gene: NA
J gene: TRBJ1-1
V gene: TRBV2
CDR3 length: 13
CDR3 protein: CASSSTSNTEAFF
CDR3 DNA: TGTGCCAGCAGTTCGACATCGAACACTGAAGCTTTCTTT

clone size: NA
D gene: NA
J gene: TRBJ1-6
V gene: TRBV5-1
CDR3 length: 15
CDR3 protein: CASRDSSSYNSPLHF
CDR3 DNA: TGCGCCAGCAGGGACAGCAGCTCCTATAATTCACCCCTCCACTTT

clone size: once
D gene: TRBD1
J gene: TRBJ2-7
V gene: TRBV7-7
CDR3 length: 16
CDR3 protein: CASSLWDRGRVYEQYF
CDR3 DNA: TGTGCCAGCAGCTTATGGGACAGGGGGCGTGTGTACGAGCAGTACTTC

clone size: few
D gene: TRBD2
J gene: TRBJ2-5
V gene: TRBV4-1
CDR3 length: 19
CDR3 protein: CASSQARTSGAPAEETQYF
CDR3 DNA: TGCGCCAGCAGCCAAGCCCGGACTAGCGGGGCTCCCGCGGAAGAGACCCAGTACTTC

clone size: NA
D gene: TRBD1
J gene: TRBJ1-4
V gene: TRBV6-5
CDR3 length: 13
CDR3 protein: CASSYRDRSKLFF
CDR3 DNA: TGTGCCAGCAGTTACCGGGACAGATCAAAACTGTTTTTT

clone size: NA
D gene: NA
J gene: TRBJ1-2
V gene: TRBV19
CDR3 length: 15
CDR3 protein: CASSILRGDFGGYTF
CDR3 DNA: TGTGCCAGTAGTATCCTCAGGGGTGATTTCGGTGGCTACACCTTC

clone size: once
D gene: NA
J gene: TRBJ2-7
V gene: TRBV2
CDR3 length: 13
CDR3 protein: CASRRGASYEQYF
CDR3 DNA: TGTGCCAGCAGACGCGGTGCCTCCTACGAGCAGTACTTC

clone size: NA
D gene: TRBD1
J gene: TRBJ2-2
V gene: TRBV2
CDR3 length: 16
CDR3 protein: CASSGRLTGAGGELFF
CDR3 DNA: TGTGCCAGCAGTGGACGGCTAACAGGGGCGGGCGGGGAGCTGTTTTTT

clone size: NA
D gene: NA
J gene: TRBJ1-1
V gene: TRBV3-1/TRBV3-2
CDR3 length: 14
CDR3 protein: CASSLQTANTEAFF
CDR3 DNA: TGTGCCAGCAGCCTGCAAACAGCTAACACTGAAGCTTTCTTT

clone size: NA
D gene: TRBD2
J gene: TRBJ2-3
V gene: TRBV11-2
CDR3 length: 16
CDR3 protein: CASSRLAGVSTDTQYF
CDR3 DNA: TGTGCCAGCAGCCGACTAGCGGGAGTTAGTACAGATACGCAGTATTTT

clone size: NA
D gene: NA
J gene: TRBJ2-5
V gene: TRBV9
CDR3 length: 14
CDR3 protein: CASSATWGVKTQYF
CDR3 DNA: TGTGCCAGCAGCGCCACGTGGGGGGTCAAGACCCAGTACTTC

clone size: NA
D gene: TRBD2
J gene: TRBJ2-7
V gene: TRBV6-6
CDR3 length: 14
CDR3 protein: CASSGLAGAYEQYF
CDR3 DNA: TGTGCCAGCAGCGGACTAGCGGGAGCCTACGAGCAGTACTTC

clone size: once
D gene: TRBD1
J gene: TRBJ1-2
V gene: TRBV6-5
CDR3 length: 16
CDR3 protein: CASSYPGQGPNYGYTF
CDR3 DNA: TGTGCCAGCAGTTACCCCGGACAGGGGCCTAACTATGGCTACACCTTC

clone size: NA
D gene: TRBD1
J gene: TRBJ2-7
V gene: TRBV5-1
CDR3 length: 14
CDR3 protein: CASSSPGQAYEQYF
CDR3 DNA: TGCGCCAGCAGCTCTCCGGGACAGGCTTACGAGCAGTACTTC

clone size: NA
D gene: NA
J gene: TRBJ2-7
V gene: TRBV5-1
CDR3 length: 12
CDR3 protein: CASSLAQREQYF
CDR3 DNA: TGCGCCAGCAGCTTGGCCCAGAGGGAGCAGTACTTC

clone size: NA
D gene: NA
J gene: TRBJ1-2
V gene: TRBV2
CDR3 length: 14
CDR3 protein: CASRIRDTRDGYTF
CDR3 DNA: TGTGCCAGCAGAATTCGGGACACCCGGGATGGCTACACCTTC

clone size: NA
D gene: NA
J gene: TRBJ2-7
V gene: TRBV5-1
CDR3 length: 14
CDR3 protein: CASRENGGTYEQYF
CDR3 DNA: TGCGCCAGCAGAGAGAATGGGGGGACCTACGAGCAGTACTTC

clone size: NA
D gene: NA
J gene: TRBJ1-1
V gene: TRBV6-5
CDR3 length: 15
CDR3 protein: CASKSEQGGYTEAFF
CDR3 DNA: TGTGCCAGCAAGTCGGAGCAGGGTGGGTACACTGAAGCTTTCTTT

clone size: NA
D gene: NA
J gene: TRBJ1-2
V gene: TRBV7-9
CDR3 length: 11
CDR3 protein: CASSLTGGYTF
CDR3 DNA: TGTGCCAGCAGCTTAACTGGTGGCTACACCTTC

clone size: NA
D gene: NA
J gene: TRBJ2-1
V gene: TRBV7-9
CDR3 length: 15
CDR3 protein: CASSLARLADNEQFF
CDR3 DNA: TGTGCCAGCAGCTTAGCCAGACTGGCCGACAATGAGCAGTTCTTC

clone size: NA
D gene: NA
J gene: TRBJ1-6
V gene: TRBV18
CDR3 length: 15
CDR3 protein: CASSPGTADNSPLHF
CDR3 DNA: TGTGCCAGCTCTCCGGGGACTGCAGATAATTCACCCCTCCACTTT

clone size: NA
D gene: TRBD2
J gene: TRBJ2-3
V gene: TRBV2
CDR3 length: 17
CDR3 protein: CASSPGTSGLGTDTQYF
CDR3 DNA: TGTGCCAGCAGTCCCGGGACTAGCGGGTTAGGAACAGATACGCAGTATTTT

clone size: NA
D gene: TRBD2
J gene: TRBJ2-7
V gene: TRBV19
CDR3 length: 14
CDR3 protein: CASTPGGGAYEQYF
CDR3 DNA: TGTGCCAGTACCCCGGGCGGGGGAGCCTACGAGCAGTACTTC

clone size: NA
D gene: NA
J gene: TRBJ2-7
V gene: TRBV6-5
CDR3 length: 15
CDR3 protein: CASRTPRGDSYEQYF
CDR3 DNA: TGTGCCAGCAGAACTCCCAGGGGGGACTCCTACGAGCAGTACTTC

clone size: NA
D gene: NA
J gene: TRBJ2-4
V gene: TRBV6-5
CDR3 length: 16
CDR3 protein: CASSYSPGLAKNIQYF
CDR3 DNA: TGTGCCAGCAGTTATAGCCCAGGGCTGGCCAAAAACATTCAGTACTTC

clone size: many
D gene: TRBD1
J gene: TRBJ1-2
V gene: TRBV5-6
CDR3 length: 17
CDR3 protein: CASSLESIRTGAYGYTF
CDR3 DNA: TGTGCCAGCAGCTTGGAGTCGATCAGGACAGGGGCCTATGGCTACACCTTC

clone size: NA
D gene: NA
J gene: TRBJ2-7
V gene: TRBV6-6
CDR3 length: 13
CDR3 protein: CASSYSSNYEQYF
CDR3 DNA: TGTGCCAGCAGTTACTCGAGCAACTACGAGCAGTACTTC

clone size: few
D gene: TRBD2
J gene: TRBJ2-1
V gene: TRBV19
CDR3 length: 15
CDR3 protein: CASSLIAGGVEGQFF
CDR3 DNA: TGTGCCAGTAGTCTCATAGCGGGAGGGGTTGAAGGGCAGTTCTTC

clone size: NA
D gene: TRBD1
J gene: TRBJ1-2
V gene: TRBV29-1
CDR3 length: 18
CDR3 protein: CSVDPRGQGAFVSYGYTF
CDR3 DNA: TGCAGCGTTGATCCGAGAGGACAGGGGGCATTCGTTTCCTATGGCTACACCTTC

clone size: NA
D gene: NA
J gene: TRBJ2-3
V gene: TRBV6-1
CDR3 length: 18
CDR3 protein: CASSEPRPRDPNADTQYF
CDR3 DNA: TGTGCCAGCAGTGAACCCCGCCCCAGGGATCCAAACGCAGATACGCAGTATTTT

clone size: NA
D gene: TRBD1
J gene: TRBJ1-1
V gene: TRBV2
CDR3 length: 14
CDR3 protein: CASSSTGVGTEAFF
CDR3 DNA: TGTGCCAGCAGTTCGACAGGGGTGGGCACTGAAGCTTTCTTT

clone size: NA
D gene: NA
J gene: TRBJ1-3
V gene: TRBV6-6
CDR3 length: 14
CDR3 protein: CASSSTGSGNTIYF
CDR3 DNA: TGTGCCAGCAGCTCGACAGGCTCTGGAAACACCATATATTTT

clone size: NA
D gene: NA
J gene: TRBJ2-1
V gene: TRBV7-9
CDR3 length: 11
CDR3 protein: CASSPAYEQFF
CDR3 DNA: TGTGCCAGCAGCCCCGCGTATGAGCAGTTCTTC

clone size: NA
D gene: TRBD2
J gene: TRBJ2-3
V gene: TRBV29-1
CDR3 length: 17
CDR3 protein: CSVRGTSGSLGTDTQYF
CDR3 DNA: TGCAGCGTCAGGGGGACTAGCGGGAGTTTAGGCACAGATACGCAGTATTTT

clone size: NA
D gene: NA
J gene: TRBJ1-4
V gene: TRBV12-3/TRBV12-4
CDR3 length: 12
CDR3 protein: CASKGGREKLFF
CDR3 DNA: TGTGCCAGCAAGGGTGGGAGAGAAAAACTGTTTTTT

clone size: few
D gene: NA
J gene: TRBJ2-1
V gene: TRBV30
CDR3 length: 13
CDR3 protein: CAFAAPSYNEQFF
CDR3 DNA: TGTGCCTTCGCGGCGCCATCCTACAATGAGCAGTTCTTC

clone size: NA
D gene: NA
J gene: TRBJ2-5
V gene: TRBV7-9
CDR3 length: 14
CDR3 protein: CASSLTKGQETQYF
CDR3 DNA: TGTGCCAGCAGCTTAACTAAGGGGCAAGAGACCCAGTACTTC

clone size: NA
D gene: TRBD2
J gene: TRBJ2-1
V gene: TRBV6-5
CDR3 length: 15
CDR3 protein: CASSLLAGGGHEQFF
CDR3 DNA: TGTGCCAGCAGCCTACTAGCGGGGGGGGGCCATGAGCAGTTCTTC

clone size: NA
D gene: NA
J gene: TRBJ1-4
V gene: TRBV18
CDR3 length: 14
CDR3 protein: CASSPGAANEKLFF
CDR3 DNA: TGTGCCAGCTCACCGGGGGCGGCTAATGAAAAACTGTTTTTT

clone size: NA
D gene: TRBD2
J gene: TRBJ2-3
V gene: TRBV5-4
CDR3 length: 16
CDR3 protein: CASSPRTSGSTDTQYF
CDR3 DNA: TGTGCCAGCAGCCCTCGGACTAGCGGGAGCACAGATACGCAGTATTTT

clone size: few
D gene: TRBD1
J gene: TRBJ2-7
V gene: TRBV6-5
CDR3 length: 12
CDR3 protein: CASRDSSYEQYF
CDR3 DNA: TGTGCCAGCCGGGACAGCTCCTACGAGCAGTACTTC

clone size: NA
D gene: NA
J gene: TRBJ1-6
V gene: TRBV30
CDR3 length: 13
CDR3 protein: CAWSGSFNSPLHF
CDR3 DNA: TGTGCCTGGAGTGGCAGTTTTAATTCACCCCTCCACTTT

clone size: NA
D gene: NA
J gene: TRBJ2-6
V gene: TRBV5-1
CDR3 length: 17
CDR3 protein: CASSLGRQVSGANVLTF
CDR3 DNA: TGCGCCAGCAGCTTGGGGCGACAGGTCTCTGGGGCCAACGTCCTGACTTTC

clone size: NA
D gene: TRBD1
J gene: TRBJ1-2
V gene: TRBV28
CDR3 length: 12
CDR3 protein: CASSATGDGYTF
CDR3 DNA: TGTGCCAGCAGTGCGACAGGGGATGGCTACACCTTC

clone size: NA
D gene: NA
J gene: TRBJ2-7
V gene: TRBV6-6
CDR3 length: 12
CDR3 protein: CASNLNGYEQYF
CDR3 DNA: TGTGCCAGCAACTTAAACGGCTACGAGCAGTACTTC

clone size: NA
D gene: NA
J gene: TRBJ2-2
V gene: TRBV7-2
CDR3 length: 15
CDR3 protein: CASSTRGALTGELFF
CDR3 DNA: TGTGCCAGCAGTACCCGGGGGGCGCTTACCGGGGAGCTGTTTTTT

clone size: once
D gene: NA
J gene: TRBJ2-7
V gene: TRBV5-1
CDR3 length: 14
CDR3 protein: CASSPSGGSTGQYF
CDR3 DNA: TGCGCCAGCAGCCCCAGCGGAGGGTCTACGGGGCAGTACTTC

clone size: NA
D gene: NA
J gene: TRBJ2-5
V gene: TRBV11-2
CDR3 length: 15
CDR3 protein: CASSLGGTPQETQYF
CDR3 DNA: TGTGCCAGCAGCTTGGGAGGGACACCACAAGAGACCCAGTACTTC